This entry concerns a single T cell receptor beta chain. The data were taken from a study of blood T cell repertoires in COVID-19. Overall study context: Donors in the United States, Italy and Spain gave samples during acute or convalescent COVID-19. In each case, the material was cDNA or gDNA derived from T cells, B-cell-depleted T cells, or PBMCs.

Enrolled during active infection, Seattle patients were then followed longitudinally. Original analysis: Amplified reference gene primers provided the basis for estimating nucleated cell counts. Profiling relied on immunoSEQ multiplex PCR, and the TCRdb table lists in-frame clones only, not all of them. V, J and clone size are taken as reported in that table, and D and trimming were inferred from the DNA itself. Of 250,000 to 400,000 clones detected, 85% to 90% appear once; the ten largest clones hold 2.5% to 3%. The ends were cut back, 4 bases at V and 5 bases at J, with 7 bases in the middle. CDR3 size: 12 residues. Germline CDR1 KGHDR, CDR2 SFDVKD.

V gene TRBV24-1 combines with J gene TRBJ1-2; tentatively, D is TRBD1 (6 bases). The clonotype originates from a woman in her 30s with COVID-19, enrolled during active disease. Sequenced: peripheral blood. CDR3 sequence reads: CATSEDSYGYTF. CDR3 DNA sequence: TGTGCCACCAGTGAGGACAGTTATGGCTACACCTTC.